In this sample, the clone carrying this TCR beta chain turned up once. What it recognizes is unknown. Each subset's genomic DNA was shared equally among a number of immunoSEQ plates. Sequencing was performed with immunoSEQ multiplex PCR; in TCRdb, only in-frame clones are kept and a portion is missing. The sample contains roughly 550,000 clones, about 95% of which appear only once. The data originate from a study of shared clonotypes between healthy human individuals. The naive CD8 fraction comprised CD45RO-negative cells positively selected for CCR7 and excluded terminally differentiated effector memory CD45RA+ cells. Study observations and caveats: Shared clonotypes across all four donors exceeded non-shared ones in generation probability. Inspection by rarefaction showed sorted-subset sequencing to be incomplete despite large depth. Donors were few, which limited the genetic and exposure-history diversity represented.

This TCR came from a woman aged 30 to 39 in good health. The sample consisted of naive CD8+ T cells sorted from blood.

The CDR3 coding sequence is TGTGCCAGTAGACGTCGGGACCGCGGGTGGGAGAATGAGCAGTTCTTC. This sequence encodes CASRRRDRGWENEQFF. The gene calls are TRBV19 and TRBJ2-1; either TRBD1 or TRBD2 may supply D (5 bases each). The CDR3 has 16 amino acids. The ends were cut back, 6 bases at V and 7 bases at J, with 22 bases in the middle. Germline loops: CDR1 LNHDA, CDR2 SQIVND (reference sequence).